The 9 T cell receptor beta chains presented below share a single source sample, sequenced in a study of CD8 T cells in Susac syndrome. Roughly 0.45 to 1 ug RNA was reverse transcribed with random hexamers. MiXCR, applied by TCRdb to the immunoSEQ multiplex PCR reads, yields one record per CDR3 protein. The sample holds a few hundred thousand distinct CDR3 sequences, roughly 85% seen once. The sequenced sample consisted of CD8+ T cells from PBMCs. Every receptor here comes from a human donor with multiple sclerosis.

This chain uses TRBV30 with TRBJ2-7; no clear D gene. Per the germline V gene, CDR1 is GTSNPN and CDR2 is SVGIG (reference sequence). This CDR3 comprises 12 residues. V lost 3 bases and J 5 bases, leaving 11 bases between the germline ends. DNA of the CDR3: TGTGCCTGGAGCGTACCCTTCAACGAGCAGTACTTC. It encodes CAWSVPFNEQYF. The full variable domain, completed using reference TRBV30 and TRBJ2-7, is SQTIHQWPATLVQPVGSPLSLECTVEGTSNPNLYWYRQAAGRGLQLLFYSVGIGQISSEVPQNLSASRPQDRQFILSSKKLLLSDSGFYLCAWSVPFNEQYFGPGTRLTVT.

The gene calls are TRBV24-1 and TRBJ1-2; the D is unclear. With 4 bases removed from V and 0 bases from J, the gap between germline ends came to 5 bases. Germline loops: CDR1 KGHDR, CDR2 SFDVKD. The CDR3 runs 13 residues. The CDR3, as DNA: TGTGCCACCAGTGAAGGCACTAACTATGGCTACACCTTC. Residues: CATSEGTNYGYTF.

The CDR3 is CASSPGLEGDNEQFF. CDR3 bases: TGCGCCAGCAGCCCTGGACTAGAAGGTGACAATGAGCAGTTCTTC. The chain combines TRBV5-1 with TRBJ2-1; 7 bases match TRBD2. Trimming at V came to 4 bases and at J to 5 bases, leaving 9 bases not matched to a gene. The CDR3 runs to 15 residues. CDR1 and CDR2 (germline): SGHRS, YFSETQ.

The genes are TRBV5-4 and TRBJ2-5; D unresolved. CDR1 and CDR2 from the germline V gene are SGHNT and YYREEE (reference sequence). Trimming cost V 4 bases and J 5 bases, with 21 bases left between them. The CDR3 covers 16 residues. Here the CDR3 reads CASSLDPIPTRETQYF. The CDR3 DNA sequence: TGTGCCAGCAGCCTAGACCCTATCCCAACACGGGAGACCCAGTACTTC. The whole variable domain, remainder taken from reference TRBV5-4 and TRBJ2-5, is ETGVTQSPTHLIKTRGQQVTLRCSSQSGHNTVSWYQQALGQGPQFIFQYYREEENGRGNFPPRFSGLQFPNYSSELNVNALELDDSALYLCASSLDPIPTRETQYFGPGTRLLVL.

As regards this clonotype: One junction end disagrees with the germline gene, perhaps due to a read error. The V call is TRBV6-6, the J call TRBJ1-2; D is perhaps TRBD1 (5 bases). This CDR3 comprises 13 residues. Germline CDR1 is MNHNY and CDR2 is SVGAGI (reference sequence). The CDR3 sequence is CAGSYGGSSGYTF. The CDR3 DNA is TGTGCCGGCAGTTACGGGGGGTCAAGTGGCTACACCTTC.

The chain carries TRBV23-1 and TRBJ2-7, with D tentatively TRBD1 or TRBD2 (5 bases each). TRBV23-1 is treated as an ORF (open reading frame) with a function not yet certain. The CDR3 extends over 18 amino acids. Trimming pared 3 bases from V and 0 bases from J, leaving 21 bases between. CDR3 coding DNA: TGCGCCAGCAGTCAGCCGGCGAAGGGACCTTTTCTCTCCTACGAGCAGTACTTC. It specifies CASSQPAKGPFLSYEQYF.

The CDR3 DNA is TGTGCCTGGGAGGATCACGAGCAGTACTTC. It yields the protein CAWEDHEQYF. The genes are TRBV30 and TRBJ2-7; D unclear. Germline V gene lookup returns CDR1 GTSNPN and CDR2 SVGIG (reference sequence). The V gene lost 5 bases and the J gene lost 5 bases, with 7 bases spanning the gap. The CDR3 loop spans 10 amino acids.

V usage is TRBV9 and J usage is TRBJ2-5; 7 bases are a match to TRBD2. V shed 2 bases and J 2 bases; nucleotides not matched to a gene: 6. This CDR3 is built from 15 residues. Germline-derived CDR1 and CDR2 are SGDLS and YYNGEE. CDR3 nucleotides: TGTGCCAGCAGCGTGATGGCTAGCGGACAAGAGACCCAGTACTTC. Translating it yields CASSVMASGQETQYF.

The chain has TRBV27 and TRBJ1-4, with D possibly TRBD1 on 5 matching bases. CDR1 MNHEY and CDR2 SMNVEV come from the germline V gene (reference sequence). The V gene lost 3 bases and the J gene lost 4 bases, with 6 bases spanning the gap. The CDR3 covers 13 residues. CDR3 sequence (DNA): TGTGCCAGCAGTTTGGGGGTTAATGAAAAACTGTTTTTT. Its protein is CASSLGVNEKLFF. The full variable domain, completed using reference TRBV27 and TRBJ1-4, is EAQVTQNPRYLITVTGKKLTVTCSQNMNHEYMSWYRQDPGLGLRQIYYSMNVEVTDKGDVPEGYKVSRKEKRNFPLILESPSPNQTSLYFCASSLGVNEKLFFGSGTQLSVL.